Listed below are T cell receptor beta chains from one sample, sequenced in a study of T cell changes during pregnancy in multiple sclerosis. Only in-frame clones appear in the TCRdb table, and some are missing; sequencing was by immunoSEQ multiplex PCR. The table includes approximately 60,000 clones, 90% to 95% detected once. This specimen consisted of CD8+ T cells from peripheral blood mononuclear cells, obtained in the third trimester of pregnancy. All receptors come from a female donor with multiple sclerosis, enrolled in a pregnancy study. The CDR3 runs from the conserved cysteine through the conserved F or W. Each record gives: J gene, clone size, CDR3 length, D gene, V gene, CDR3 protein, CDR3 DNA. The D gene is left open where the match is weak. Size tells how often a clone was seen (once, few, many) or the class of an expanded clone, and some rows leave it out.

>TRBJ2-7|NA|18|NA|TRBV27
CASSLSGSVGGPLHEQYF
TGTGCCAGCAGTTTATCGGGATCTGTCGGAGGGCCTCTCCACGAGCAGTACTTC
>TRBJ2-1|NA|13|NA|TRBV30
CAWSAGHTNEQFF
TGTGCCTGGAGCGCCGGACACACAAATGAGCAGTTCTTC
>TRBJ1-1|NA|15|TRBD1|TRBV29-1
CSVQGQGEFYTEAFF
TGCAGCGTTCAAGGACAGGGGGAGTTCTACACTGAAGCTTTCTTT
>TRBJ1-5|NA|16|NA|TRBV27
CASSSTQGNSNQPQHF
TGTGCCAGCAGTTCGACCCAGGGTAATAGCAATCAGCCCCAGCATTTT
>TRBJ2-5|NA|15|NA|TRBV6-5
CASTPFKTFQETQYF
TGTGCCAGCACTCCTTTCAAGACATTCCAAGAGACCCAGTACTTC
>TRBJ1-4|NA|15|NA|TRBV11-2
CASSLGAGIMEKLFF
TGTGCCAGCAGCTTAGGGGCAGGGATTATGGAAAAACTGTTTTTT
>TRBJ2-3|once|14|TRBD2|TRBV6-5
CASRLTSGTDTQYF
TGTGCCAGCAGATTGACTAGCGGAACAGATACGCAGTATTTT
>TRBJ1-3|NA|14|TRBD1|TRBV19
CAVDRGTSGNTIYF
TGTGCCGTCGACAGGGGAACCTCTGGAAACACCATATATTTT
>TRBJ1-4|NA|14|TRBD1|TRBV25-1
CASSGTGGWEKLFF
TGTGCCAGCAGTGGAACAGGGGGCTGGGAAAAACTGTTTTTT
>TRBJ2-1|NA|13|TRBD2|TRBV2
CAVHSGRANEQFF
TGTGCCGTTCATAGCGGGAGGGCCAATGAGCAGTTCTTC
>TRBJ2-7|NA|12|NA|TRBV30
CAWTVSSYEQYF
TGTGCCTGGACGGTTAGCTCCTACGAGCAGTACTTC
>TRBJ2-3|few|15|NA|TRBV28
CASSYLAESTDTQYF
TGTGCCAGCAGTTATCTAGCAGAAAGCACAGATACGCAGTATTTT
>TRBJ1-5|NA|12|NA|TRBV7-9
CASSFGNQPQHF
TGTGCCAGCAGCTTCGGGAATCAGCCCCAGCATTTT
>TRBJ1-4|once|15|NA|TRBV9
CASSDGTGTNEKLFF
TGTGCCAGCAGCGACGGGACTGGGACTAATGAAAAACTGTTTTTT
>TRBJ2-1|NA|15|TRBD2|TRBV6-5
CASRPTSGRANEQFF
TGTGCCAGCAGACCCACTAGCGGGAGGGCTAATGAGCAGTTCTTC
>TRBJ1-1|once|20|NA|TRBV4-1
CASSQDWGGGQMVANTEAFF
TGCGCCAGCAGCCAAGATTGGGGAGGAGGCCAAATGGTAGCGAACACTGAAGCTTTCTTT
>TRBJ2-3|once|15|NA|TRBV9
CASSVGTSSTDTQYF
TGTGCCAGCAGCGTCGGGACTTCTAGCACAGATACGCAGTATTTT
>TRBJ2-1|NA|14|TRBD2|TRBV11-3
CASSLTSGSYEQFF
TGTGCCAGCAGCTTAACTAGCGGGAGTTATGAGCAGTTCTTC
>TRBJ2-7|NA|14|NA|TRBV5-4
CASSQAPRALEQYF
TGTGCCAGCAGCCAGGCCCCCAGGGCCCTCGAGCAGTACTTC
>TRBJ2-1|NA|17|TRBD2|TRBV2
CASLGLAGGVPYNEQFF
TGTGCCAGTCTTGGGCTAGCGGGAGGGGTCCCCTACAATGAGCAGTTCTTC